These T cell receptor beta chains were read from a single sample in a study of CD8+ T cells in alopecia areata. Measured with immunoSEQ multiplex PCR; TCRdb has only the in-frame clones, and not every one. Of about 190,000 clones detected, roughly 70% appear once; the ten largest clones hold roughly 1.3%. The sample consisted of CD4+ T cells sorted from blood, taken between weeks 49 and 50, from a patient treated with tofacitinib. These receptors all stem from a human donor with alopecia areata. Each CDR3 is given with its conserved first and last residue. The D gene is left open where the match is weak. Only some rows state a clone size, as once, few, many or a class for expanded clones.

TRBD2	few	TRBV7-3	TRBJ2-1	TGTGCCAGCAGCTTAAATAGCGGGGGGCTCGGAAATGAGCAGTTCTTC	CASSLNSGGLGNEQFF
NA	NA	TRBV7-9	TRBJ2-7	TGTGCCAGCAGCTCCTGGGGCGAGCAGTACTTC	CASSSWGEQYF
NA	NA	TRBV7-8	TRBJ1-1	TGTGCCAGCAGCGCAATGGGCAGGGGCATCGGTTGGGCTTTCTTT	CASSAMGRGIGWAFF
NA	NA	TRBV27	TRBJ1-4	TGTGCCAGCAGTCCGAACCGAGCCGCCCCCGGGAAACTGTTTTTT	CASSPNRAAPGKLFF
NA	many	TRBV10-3	TRBJ2-1	TGTGCCACCCGGTGGGAGGCCTGGAATGAGCAGTTCTTC	CATRWEAWNEQFF
NA	NA	TRBV7-2	TRBJ1-1	TGTGCCAGCAGCTTAGTTGGGGATCAAGTAGCTTTCTTT	CASSLVGDQVAFF
NA	few	TRBV6-6	TRBJ1-3	TGTGCCAGCAGTTACTCAGGGGATGGAAACACCATATATTTT	CASSYSGDGNTIYF
TRBD1	NA	TRBV5-1	TRBJ2-3	TGCGCCAGCAGCACTATATTGACAGGGAACACAGATACGCAGTATTTT	CASSTILTGNTDTQYF
NA	NA	TRBV4-2	TRBJ1-2	TGTGCCAGCAGCCGAAGAGAGAGTGGCTATGGCTACACCTTC	CASSRRESGYGYTF
NA	once	TRBV4-1	TRBJ2-5	TGCGCCAGCAGCCAAGTTCCGGGGCTGGGTGAGACCCAGTACTTC	CASSQVPGLGETQYF
NA	NA	TRBV7-2	TRBJ1-5	TGTGCCAGCAGCTTAGAGTTTTATCAGCCCCAGCATTTT	CASSLEFYQPQHF
NA	NA	TRBV7-2	TRBJ2-5	TGTGCCAGCAGCTTATCACTAGTGGAGACCCAGTACTTC	CASSLSLVETQYF
NA	NA	TRBV29-1	TRBJ1-5	TGCAGCGTTGGTGGGAATCAGCCCCAGCATTTT	CSVGGNQPQHF
NA	NA	TRBV30	TRBJ1-5	TGTGCCTGGAGTGTTCAACAGGGCGGCAATCAGCCCCAGCATTTT	CAWSVQQGGNQPQHF
TRBD1	NA	TRBV6-5	TRBJ1-2	TGTGCCAGCAGACAGGGGGGCTATGGCTACACCTTC	CASRQGGYGYTF
NA	NA	TRBV14	TRBJ2-5	TGTGCCAGCAGCAGTTTTCGGGGGCAGACCCAGTACTTC	CASSSFRGQTQYF
TRBD2	NA	TRBV29-1	TRBJ2-5	TGCAGCGTTGAGGGTTGGCTAGCGGGGAGGGGAGAGACCCAGTACTTC	CSVEGWLAGRGETQYF
NA	NA	TRBV11-2	TRBJ1-5	TGTGCCAGCAGCTTATCAGGGGGCAATCAGCCCCAGCATTTT	CASSLSGGNQPQHF
NA	NA	TRBV29-1	TRBJ1-1	TGCAGCCTTCGAGGGGGTGGGCATACTGAAGCTTTCTTT	CSLRGGGHTEAFF
NA	NA	TRBV15	TRBJ2-3	TGTGCCACCAGCAGAGATTTGAGTGGCACAGATACGCAGTATTTT	CATSRDLSGTDTQYF
NA	NA	TRBV7-2	TRBJ2-5	TGTGCCAGTCAGAAGGACCGTCGGGTGGGACTGGAGACCCAGTACTTC	CASQKDRRVGLETQYF
TRBD1	NA	TRBV29-1	TRBJ1-2	TGCAGCGTGGAGCCCGGCCAGGGGGAATATGGCTACACCTTC	CSVEPGQGEYGYTF
TRBD1	few	TRBV11-2	TRBJ1-3	TGTGCCAGCAGCTTTCGGACAGGGTTCGTCTCTGGAAACACCATATATTTT	CASSFRTGFVSGNTIYF
NA	NA	TRBV9	TRBJ2-7	TGTGCCAGCAGCCCCCTGAGTTCTGCCTCCTACGAGCAGTACTTC	CASSPLSSASYEQYF